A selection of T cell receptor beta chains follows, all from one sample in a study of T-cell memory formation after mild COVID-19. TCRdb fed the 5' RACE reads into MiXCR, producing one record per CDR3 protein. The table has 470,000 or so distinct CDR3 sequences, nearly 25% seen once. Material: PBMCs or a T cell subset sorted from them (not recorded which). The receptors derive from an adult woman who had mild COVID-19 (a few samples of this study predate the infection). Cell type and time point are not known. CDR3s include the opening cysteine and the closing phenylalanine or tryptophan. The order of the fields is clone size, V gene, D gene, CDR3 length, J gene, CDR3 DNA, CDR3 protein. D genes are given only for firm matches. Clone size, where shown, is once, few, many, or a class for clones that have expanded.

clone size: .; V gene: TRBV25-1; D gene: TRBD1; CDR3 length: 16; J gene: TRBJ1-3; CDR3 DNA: TGTGCCAGCAGCCCCGGGACAGGGGTCTCTGGAAACACCATATATTTT; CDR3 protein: CASSPGTGVSGNTIYF
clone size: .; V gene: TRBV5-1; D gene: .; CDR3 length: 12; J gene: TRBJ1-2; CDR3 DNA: TGCGCCAGCAGCTTGAGTAACTATGGCTACACCTTC; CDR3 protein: CASSLSNYGYTF
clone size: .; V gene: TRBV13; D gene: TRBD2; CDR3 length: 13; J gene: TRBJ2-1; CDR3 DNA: TGTGCCAGCAGACTAGCGGGAGTGTATGAGCAGTTCTTC; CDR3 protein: CASRLAGVYEQFF
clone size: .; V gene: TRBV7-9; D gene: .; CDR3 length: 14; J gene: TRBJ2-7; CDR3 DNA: TGTGCCAGCAGCAAGGCCGGGCCTTCCTACGAGCAGTACTTC; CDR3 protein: CASSKAGPSYEQYF
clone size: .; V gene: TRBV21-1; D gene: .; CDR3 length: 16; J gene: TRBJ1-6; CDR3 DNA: TGTGCCAGCAGCAAAGTGGGGCAGGGGTGGTGTTCACCCCTCCACTTT; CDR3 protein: CASSKVGQGWCSPLHF
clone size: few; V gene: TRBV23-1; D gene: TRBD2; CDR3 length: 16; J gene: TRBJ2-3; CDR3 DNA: TGCGCCAGCCGAATTACTAGCGGGGGGACGTTGGATACGCAGTATTTT; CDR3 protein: CASRITSGGTLDTQYF
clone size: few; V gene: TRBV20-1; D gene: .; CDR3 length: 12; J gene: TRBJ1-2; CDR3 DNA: TGCAGTGCTAGAGATCTATTGGCTGGCTACACCTTC; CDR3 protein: CSARDLLAGYTF
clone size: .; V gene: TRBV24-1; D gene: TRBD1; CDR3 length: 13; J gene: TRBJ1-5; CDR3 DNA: TGTGCCACAGGGACAGAAAGCAATCAGCCCCAGCATTTT; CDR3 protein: CATGTESNQPQHF
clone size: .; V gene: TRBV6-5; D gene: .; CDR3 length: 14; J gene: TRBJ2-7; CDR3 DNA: TGTGCCAGCAGCCCCGGGCAGGGGATCGGCGAGCAGTACTTC; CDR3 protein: CASSPGQGIGEQYF
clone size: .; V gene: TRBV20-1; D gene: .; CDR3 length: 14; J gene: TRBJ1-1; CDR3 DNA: TGCAGTGCTAGAGATTGGCAGGGGAACACTGAAGCTTTCTTT; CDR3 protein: CSARDWQGNTEAFF
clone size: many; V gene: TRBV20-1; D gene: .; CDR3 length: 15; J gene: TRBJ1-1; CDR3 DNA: TGCAGTGCTAGAGATTACCTCCGGGCGAACACTGAAGCTTTCTTT; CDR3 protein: CSARDYLRANTEAFF
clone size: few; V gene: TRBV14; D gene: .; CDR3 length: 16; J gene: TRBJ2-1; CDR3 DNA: TGTGCCAGCAGCCACCAGCGGCCAGTCGGGGACAATGAGCAGTTCTTC; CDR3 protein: CASSHQRPVGDNEQFF
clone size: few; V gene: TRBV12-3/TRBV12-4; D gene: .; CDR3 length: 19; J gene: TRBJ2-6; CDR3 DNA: TGTGCCAGCAGCCCCGGGGGCCCTTTCGACCTTGCTGGGGCCAACGTCCTGACTTTC; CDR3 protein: CASSPGGPFDLAGANVLTF
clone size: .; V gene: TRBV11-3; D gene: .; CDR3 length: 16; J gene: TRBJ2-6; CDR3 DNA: TGTGCCAGCAGCTTACAGGGAACCTCTGGGGCCAACGTCCTGACTTTC; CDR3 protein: CASSLQGTSGANVLTF
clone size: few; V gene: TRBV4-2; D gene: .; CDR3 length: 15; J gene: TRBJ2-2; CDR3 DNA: TGTGCCAGCAGCCAAGATCTCGCGGCTTCCGGGGAGCTGTTTTTT; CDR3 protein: CASSQDLAASGELFF
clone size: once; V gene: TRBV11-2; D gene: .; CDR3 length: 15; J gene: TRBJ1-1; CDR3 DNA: TGTGCCAGCAGCTCGAAGGGGACACCTAACACTGAAGCTTTCTTT; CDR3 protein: CASSSKGTPNTEAFF
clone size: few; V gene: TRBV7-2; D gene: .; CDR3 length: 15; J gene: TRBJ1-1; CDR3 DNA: TGTGCCAGCAGCTTAGAGGCGCAGGGCGGCACTGAAGCTTTCTTT; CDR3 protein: CASSLEAQGGTEAFF
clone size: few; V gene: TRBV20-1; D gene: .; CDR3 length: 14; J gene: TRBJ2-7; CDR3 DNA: TGCAGTGGACCCGACACTGCAAGCTCCTACGAGCAGTACTTC; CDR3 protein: CSGPDTASSYEQYF
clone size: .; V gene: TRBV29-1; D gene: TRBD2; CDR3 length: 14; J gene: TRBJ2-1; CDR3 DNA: TGCAGCGTCCGCACTAGCGGGAGCTACAATGAGCAGTTCTTC; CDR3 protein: CSVRTSGSYNEQFF